The 6 T cell receptor beta chains given below trace back to one sample, sequenced in a study of human T cells and chemical hapten exposure. Sample time point: patch test 1, 2 weeks after DPC sensitization. Described treatment: therapeutic diphenylcyclopropenone sensitization with weekly scalp DPC. TCRdb reprocessed the RACE reads with MiXCR, giving one entry per CDR3 protein. The sample yields more than 95,000 distinct CDR3 sequences, around 10% seen once. The starting material was whole blood, obtained in connection with sensitization to the hapten diphenylcyclopropenone (DPC). These receptors all stem from a woman aged 50 to 60 with alopecia areata. Some clones in this sample may be carry-over from other donors' samples.

This clonotype was found many times. An end of the junction does not agree with germline; a read error may underlie this. The rearrangement joins TRBV7-7 to TRBJ2-3; weak D call: TRBD2 (6 bases). The CDR3 is made up of 13 amino acids. Germline V gene data show CDR1 as SSHAT and CDR2 as FNYEAQ (reference sequence). The CDR3 loop is CASSRGNTDTQYF. DNA for the CDR3: TGTGCTAGCAGTCGGGGGAACACAGATACGCAGTATTTT.

This rearrangement joins TRBV3-1 to TRBJ1-2; D call uncertain. Per germline, CDR1 LGHDT and CDR2 YNNKEL (reference sequence). Trimming shortened V by 0 bases and J by 8 bases, and 7 bases separated the two germline ends. The CDR3 totals 12 residues. The CDR3 nucleotides read TGTGCCAGCAGCCAAGAACGGCGGGGCTACACCTTC. As protein: CASSQERRGYTF. The complete variable domain, with remaining parts taken from reference TRBV3-1 and TRBJ1-2, reads DTAVSQTPKYLVTQMGNDKSIKCEQNLGHDTMYWYKQDSKKFLKIMFSYNNKELIINETVPNRFSPKSPDKAHLNLHINSLELGDSAVYFCASSQERRGYTFGSGTRLTVV.

This clonotype was observed at least ten times. The chain couples TRBV2 to TRBJ2-7; D gene unclear. The V end was cut by 6 bases, the J end by 2 bases, with 5 bases between. The CDR3 totals 11 residues. CDR1 and CDR2 (germline): SNHLY, FYNNEI. CDR3 nucleotide sequence: TGTGCCAGCAGCGCGGCCTACGAGCAGTACTTC. This codes for CASSAAYEQYF.

This clonotype was seen many times. This chain joins TRBV29-1 and TRBJ2-7; 8 bases line up with TRBD1. Germline CDR1 and CDR2: SQVTM and ANQGSEA. There are 12 residues in the CDR3. Losses at the gene ends were 3 bases for V and 4 bases for J; bases not matched to a gene: 2. CDR3: CSVEGQEYEQYF. As DNA, the CDR3 is TGCAGCGTTGAGGGACAGGAGTACGAGCAGTACTTC.

This clonotype was seen at least ten times. V and J are TRBV6-2 or TRBV6-3 and TRBJ1-2; unclear D gene. V was shortened by 7 bases and J by 4 bases, with 22 bases between the two germline ends. The CDR3 sequence is 16 residues long. Germline loops: CDR1 MNHEY, CDR2 SVGEGT. CDR3 sequence: CASKSSSVGLGYGYTF. CDR3 nucleotides: TGTGCCAGCAAAAGTTCTTCTGTAGGTTTGGGCTATGGCTACACCTTC.

The CDR3 loop is CASSSGTATYEQYF. The CDR3 bases are TGCGCCAGCAGCTCGGGGACAGCGACCTACGAGCAGTACTTC. J is TRBJ2-7 and V is TRBV5-1, with 7 bases fitting TRBD1. V lost 3 bases to trimming and J lost 2 bases; unmatched junction nucleotides: 5. The length of the CDR3 is 14 residues. Germline V gene lookup returns CDR1 SGHRS and CDR2 YFSETQ. Filled out from reference TRBV5-1 and TRBJ2-7, the complete variable domain reads KAGVTQTPRYLIKTRGQQVTLSCSPISGHRSVSWYQQTPGQGLQFLFEYFSETQRNKGNFPGRFSGRQFSNSRSEMNVSTLELGDSALYLCASSSGTATYEQYFGPGTRLTVT.